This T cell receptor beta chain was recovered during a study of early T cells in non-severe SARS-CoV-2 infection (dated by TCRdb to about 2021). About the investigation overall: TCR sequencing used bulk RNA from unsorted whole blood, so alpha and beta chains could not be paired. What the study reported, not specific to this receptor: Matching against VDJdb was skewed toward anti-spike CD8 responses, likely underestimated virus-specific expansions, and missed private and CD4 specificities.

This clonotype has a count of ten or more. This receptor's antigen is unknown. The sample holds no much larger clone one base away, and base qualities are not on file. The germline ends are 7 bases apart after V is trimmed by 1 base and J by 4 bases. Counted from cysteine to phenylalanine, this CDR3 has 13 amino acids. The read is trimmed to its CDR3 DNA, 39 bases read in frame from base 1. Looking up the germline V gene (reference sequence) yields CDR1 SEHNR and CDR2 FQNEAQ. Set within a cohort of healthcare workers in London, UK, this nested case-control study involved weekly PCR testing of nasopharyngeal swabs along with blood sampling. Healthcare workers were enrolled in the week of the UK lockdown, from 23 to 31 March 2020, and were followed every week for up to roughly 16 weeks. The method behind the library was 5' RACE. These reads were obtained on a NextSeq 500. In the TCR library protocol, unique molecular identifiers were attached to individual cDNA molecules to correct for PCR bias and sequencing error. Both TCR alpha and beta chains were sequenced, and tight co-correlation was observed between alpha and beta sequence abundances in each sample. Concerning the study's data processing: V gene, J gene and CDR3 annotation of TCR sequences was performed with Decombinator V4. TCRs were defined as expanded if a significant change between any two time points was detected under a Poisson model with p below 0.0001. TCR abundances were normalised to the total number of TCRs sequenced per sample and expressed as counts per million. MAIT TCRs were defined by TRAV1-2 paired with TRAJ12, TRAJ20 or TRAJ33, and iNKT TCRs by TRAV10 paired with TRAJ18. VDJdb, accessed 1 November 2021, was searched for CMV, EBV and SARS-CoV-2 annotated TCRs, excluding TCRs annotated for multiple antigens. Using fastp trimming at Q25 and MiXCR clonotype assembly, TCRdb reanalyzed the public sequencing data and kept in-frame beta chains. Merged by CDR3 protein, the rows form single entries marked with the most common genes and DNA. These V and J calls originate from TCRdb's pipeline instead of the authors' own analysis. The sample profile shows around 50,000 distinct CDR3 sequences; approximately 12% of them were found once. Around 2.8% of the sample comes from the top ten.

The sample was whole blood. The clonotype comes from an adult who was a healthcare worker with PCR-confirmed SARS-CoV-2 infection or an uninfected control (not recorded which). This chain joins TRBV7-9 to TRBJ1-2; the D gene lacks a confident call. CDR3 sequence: CASSLVTVYGYTF. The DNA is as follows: TGTGCCAGCAGCTTAGTTACGGTCTATGGCTACACCTTC. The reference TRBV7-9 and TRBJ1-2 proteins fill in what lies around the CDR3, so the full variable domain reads DTGVSQNPRHKITKRGQNVTFRCDPISEHNRLYWYRQTLGQGPEFLTYFQNEAQLEKSRLLSDRFSAERPKGSFSTLEIQRTEQGDSAMYLCASSLVTVYGYTFGSGTRLTVV.